This is a list of T cell receptor beta chains from one sample in a study of blood T cells in healthy people across ages. TCRdb re-derived calls from the 5' RACE reads in MiXCR, one entry per CDR3 protein. This sample carries 1,100,000 or so distinct CDR3 sequences, more than 40% of them seen once, and the ten largest clones take under 20%. Specimen: blood. These receptors came from a woman between 55 and 75 years old in good health. CDR3s include the opening cysteine and the closing phenylalanine or tryptophan. D genes are given only for firm matches. Clone size, where shown, is once, few, many, or a class for clones that have expanded.

>TRBJ2-1|TRBV5-5|.|.
CASSLALHGAVNEQFF
TGTGCCAGCAGCTTGGCCCTTCACGGGGCGGTAAATGAGCAGTTCTTC
>TRBJ2-5|TRBV3-1|.|TRBD2
CASSQRLADQGEETQYF
TGTGCCAGCAGCCAAAGACTAGCGGACCAAGGGGAGGAGACCCAGTACTTC
>TRBJ2-7|TRBV5-1|.|TRBD1
CASSLYRGGGEQYF
TGCGCCAGCAGCTTGTACAGGGGCGGCGGCGAGCAGTACTTC
>TRBJ2-1|TRBV11-1|many|TRBD2
CASSRKREKFF
TGTGCCAGCAGCCGGAAGCGGGAAAAGTTCTTC
>TRBJ2-5|TRBV10-2|.|TRBD2
CASSESGLAGANEQYF
TGCGCCAGCAGTGAGTCCGGACTAGCGGGAGCAAATGAGCAGTACTTC
>TRBJ2-1|TRBV9|.|TRBD2
CASSVIAGVVNEQFF
TGTGCCAGCAGCGTAATAGCGGGAGTGGTTAATGAGCAGTTCTTC
>TRBJ2-7|TRBV2|.|TRBD2
CASSSSSGSSSYEQYF
TGTGCCAGCAGTTCGAGTAGCGGGAGTAGCTCCTACGAGCAGTACTTC
>TRBJ2-1|TRBV12-3/TRBV12-4|.|.
CASSSLGAEQFF
TGTGCCAGCAGTTCCCTCGGTGCGGAGCAGTTCTTC
>TRBJ2-5|TRBV5-5|few|.
CASSLSDNQETQYF
TGTGCCAGCAGCTTGAGCGACAACCAAGAGACCCAGTACTTC
>TRBJ2-7|TRBV28|once|.
CASSLGLQPGQYF
TGTGCCAGCAGTTTAGGACTCCAGCCAGGGCAGTACTTC
>TRBJ2-7|TRBV20-1|.|TRBD1
CSAPADRAYEQYF
TGCAGTGCCCCGGCCGACAGGGCGTACGAGCAGTACTTC
>TRBJ2-7|TRBV6-5|.|TRBD2
CAGSSGGLIRNEQYF
TGTGCCGGCAGTTCGGGGGGACTAATACGGAACGAGCAGTACTTC
>TRBJ2-7|TRBV7-9|few|TRBD1
CASSSGTGIFRQYF
TGTGCCAGCAGCTCCGGGACAGGGATTTTTCGGCAGTACTTC
>TRBJ2-5|TRBV27|.|.
CASSSSEGLKATQYF
TGTGCCAGCAGTTCTTCAGAGGGGTTAAAGGCGACCCAGTACTTC
>TRBJ2-5|TRBV25-1|.|TRBD2
CASSGLWEGETQYF
TGTGCCAGCTCCGGGCTTTGGGAGGGGGAGACCCAGTACTTC
>TRBJ2-3|TRBV7-2|.|.
CASSLGHLEDTQYF
TGTGCCAGCAGCTTAGGCCATCTGGAAGATACGCAGTATTTT
>TRBJ1-2|TRBV30|.|TRBD1
CALQTGNYGYTF
TGTGCCTTACAGACAGGGAACTATGGCTACACCTTC
>TRBJ2-5|TRBV18|few|.
CASSPAQETQYF
TGTGCCAGCTCACCCGCCCAAGAGACCCAGTACTTC
>TRBJ2-7|TRBV20-1|many|.
CSAPSGGRQYF
TGCAGTGCTCCATCCGGGGGAAGGCAGTACTTC
>TRBJ1-5|TRBV5-5|.|.
CASSLGSTQPQHF
TGTGCCAGCAGCTTGGGCAGCACTCAGCCCCAGCATTTT
>TRBJ1-2|TRBV10-3|few|.
CAIATENYGYTF
TGTGCCATCGCGACAGAGAACTATGGCTACACCTTC
>TRBJ2-3|TRBV20-1|.|.
CSQTQWTDPTDTQYF
TGCAGTCAAACCCAATGGACCGACCCCACAGATACGCAGTATTTT
>TRBJ2-2|TRBV5-6|.|.
CASSLGLLSFGELFF
TGTGCCAGCAGCTTGGGACTTTTGTCGTTCGGGGAGCTGTTTTTT
>TRBJ2-7|TRBV24-1|.|TRBD1
CASTGVCYEQYF
TGTGCCTCGACAGGGGTATGCTACGAGCAGTACTTC
>TRBJ1-5|TRBV6-6|few|.
CASCDWGGGNQPQHF
TGTGCCAGCTGTGACTGGGGGGGTGGGAATCAGCCCCAGCATTTT
>TRBJ2-5|TRBV7-8|.|.
CASSLTWQAQETQYF
TGTGCCAGCAGCTTAACCTGGCAGGCGCAAGAGACCCAGTACTTC
>TRBJ2-3|TRBV7-8|few|TRBD2
CASSLDRSSGITDTQYF
TGTGCCAGCAGCTTAGATCGGTCTAGCGGGATAACAGATACGCAGTATTTT
>TRBJ2-5|TRBV20-1|few|TRBD1
CSASGTGEETQYF
TGCAGTGCTTCTGGGACAGGAGAGGAGACCCAGTACTTC
>TRBJ2-4|TRBV11-2|.|.
CASSHTGRGKNIQYF
TGTGCCAGCAGTCATACCGGGAGAGGCAAAAACATTCAGTACTTC
>TRBJ2-7|TRBV12-3/TRBV12-4|.|TRBD1
CASAPGTATYEQYF
TGTGCCAGCGCCCCGGGGACAGCTACCTACGAGCAGTACTTC
>TRBJ1-6|TRBV5-1|few|.
CASSSTVYNSPLHF
TGCGCCAGCAGCTCGACAGTCTATAATTCACCCCTCCACTTT
>TRBJ1-1|TRBV6-5|.|.
CASSYSRSTEAFF
TGTGCCAGCAGTTACTCGCGGAGCACTGAAGCTTTCTTT
>TRBJ2-7|TRBV7-2|many|.
CASSLGRWAGKGEQYF
TGTGCCAGCAGCTTAGGAAGGTGGGCAGGGAAGGGCGAGCAGTACTTC
>TRBJ2-5|TRBV9|.|TRBD1
CASSVRTGGETQYF
TGTGCCAGCAGCGTTCGGACAGGGGGAGAGACCCAGTACTTC
>TRBJ2-3|TRBV10-3|.|TRBD2
CAISHGTSSTDTQYF
TGTGCCATCAGTCACGGGACTAGTAGCACAGATACGCAGTATTTT
>TRBJ2-7|TRBV28|.|.
CASRSGQFEGYEQYF
TGTGCCAGCAGATCTGGACAGTTTGAGGGCTACGAGCAGTACTTC
>TRBJ2-3|TRBV28|few|TRBD1
CASRSGGMGTDTQYF
TGTGCCAGCAGATCAGGGGGAATGGGCACAGATACGCAGTATTTT
>TRBJ2-1|TRBV25-1|.|TRBD1
CASSEYLGTGVSYNEQFF
TGTGCCAGCAGTGAATATTTGGGGACAGGGGTCTCCTACAATGAGCAGTTCTTC
>TRBJ2-5|TRBV7-9|.|TRBD1
CASSFSSGDRYQETQYF
TGTGCCAGCAGCTTCTCGTCAGGGGACAGGTACCAAGAGACCCAGTACTTC
>TRBJ2-2|TRBV27|.|TRBD2
CASRYWGGNTGELFF
TGTGCCAGCCGATATTGGGGGGGGAACACCGGGGAGCTGTTTTTT
>TRBJ2-5|TRBV7-2|many|.
CASSRAQGEQYF
TGTGCCAGCAGCAGAGCACAGGGTGAGCAGTACTTC
>TRBJ2-3|TRBV27|few|.
CASSPVGSGTQYF
TGTGCCAGCAGCCCCGTTGGCAGCGGTACGCAGTATTTT
>TRBJ2-5|TRBV15|.|.
CATSREARKETQYF
TGTGCCACCAGCAGAGAGGCCCGGAAGGAGACCCAGTACTTC
>TRBJ1-2|TRBV10-3|few|.
CATGSEDFDYGYTF
TGTGCCACCGGGTCGGAGGATTTTGACTATGGCTACACCTTC
>TRBJ2-7|TRBV20-1|.|.
CSASRLYLGEQYF
TGCAGTGCTAGTAGGCTATATCTCGGCGAGCAGTACTTC
>TRBJ2-7|TRBV6-5|.|.
CASSYMGTASYEQYF
TGTGCCAGCAGTTACATGGGTACAGCATCCTACGAGCAGTACTTC
>TRBJ2-5|TRBV9|.|.
CASSVAQGRQETQYF
TGTGCCAGCAGCGTAGCACAGGGGAGGCAAGAGACCCAGTACTTC
>TRBJ2-1|TRBV14|.|TRBD2
CASREAGNYNEQFF
TGTGCCAGCAGGGAAGCGGGAAACTACAATGAGCAGTTCTTC
>TRBJ1-6|TRBV6-1|.|.
CASSPRENSPLHF
TGTGCCAGCAGTCCCCGGGAAAATTCACCCCTCCACTTT
>TRBJ1-1|TRBV6-1|.|.
CASTVHGEAFF
TGTGCCAGCACCGTACATGGAGAAGCTTTCTTT
>TRBJ2-5|TRBV11-2|few|TRBD1
CASSLDRVETQYF
TGTGCCAGCAGCTTGGACAGGGTGGAGACCCAGTACTTC
>TRBJ1-2|TRBV28|few|.
CASRLTGYGGYTF
TGTGCCAGCAGACTCACAGGGTACGGTGGCTACACCTTC
>TRBJ1-1|TRBV3-1|few|.
CASSFRTRNTEAFF
TGTGCCAGCAGCTTCCGGACAAGGAACACTGAAGCTTTCTTT
>TRBJ2-1|TRBV20-1|.|TRBD2
CSARDQGTSGSIYNEQFF
TGCAGTGCTAGGGACCAAGGGACTAGCGGGAGTATCTACAATGAGCAGTTCTTC
>TRBJ1-6|TRBV27|.|.
CASSFGVLGNNSPLHF
TGTGCCAGCAGTTTCGGTGTATTGGGTAATAATTCACCCCTCCACTTT
>TRBJ1-1|TRBV20-1|.|.
CSARGALGTEAFF
TGCAGTGCTAGAGGGGCGCTGGGCACTGAAGCTTTCTTT
>TRBJ2-1|TRBV29-1|.|TRBD1
CSVEVMTGGGNEQFF
TGCAGCGTTGAAGTCATGACAGGGGGAGGCAATGAGCAGTTCTTC